This T cell receptor (beta chain) was documented in a study of blood T cell repertoires in COVID-19. About the study: Spain, Italy and the United States supplied samples that represented acute and convalescent COVID-19. PBMCs, B-cell-depleted T cells, or T cells were the source of the cDNA or gDNA that made up the material.

Seattle's enrolled individuals joined amid active infection and were then monitored longitudinally. As originally analysed: Estimates of nucleated cell counts were drawn from the amplification of reference gene primers. Produced via immunoSEQ multiplex PCR; TCRdb's table is partial and in-frame only. For V, J and clone size, that table is used; D and trimming come from the DNA. The table records 200,000 to 300,000 clones, about 82% of them present only once. The TCR sequence derives from a woman aged 80 or older with COVID-19, enrolled during active disease. Sequenced input: peripheral blood.

The CDR3 DNA follows: TGTGCCAGCAGTGACCCCCCCCAGGGGCAGGATTCACCCCTCCACTTT. Translating it yields CASSDPPQGQDSPLHF. This sequence joins TRBV6-1 and TRBJ1-6; possible D gene TRBD1, 6 bases. V was trimmed by 3 bases and J by 8 bases, leaving 17 bases between them. The CDR3 has 16 amino acids. Per germline, CDR1 MNHNS and CDR2 SASEGT.